This TCR beta chain was sequenced in a study of blood T cell repertoires in COVID-19. Overall study: T cells, B-cell-depleted T cells, or PBMCs supplied cDNA or gDNA.

The CDR3 spans 15 residues. The V gene's germline CDR1 is SGHTA and CDR2 FQGTGA. The V segment lost 5 bases and the J segment 2 bases; nucleotides outside the gene matches: 6. Only in-frame clones appear in the TCRdb table, and some are missing; sequencing was by immunoSEQ multiplex PCR. The table shows some 130,000 clones, with less than 90% occurring only once. Sequencing was done on a sample of peripheral blood. The chain combines TRBV7-3 with TRBJ2-3, with TRBD2 matching over 8 bases. This TCR came from a man aged 55 to 70 with acute or convalescent COVID-19. This CDR3 reads CASSKLAAYTDTQYF. In nucleotides, the CDR3 is TGTGCCAGCAGCAAACTAGCGGCTTACACAGATACGCAGTATTTT.